The T cell receptor beta chain under discussion was sequenced for a study of cytomegalovirus exposure and HLA in healthy donors. For the study at large: Out of 150 million to 200 million T cells, an earlier analysis found fewer than 140 million unique TCR beta sequences in total. Counted in an early data release were about 85 million unique TCRs from HLA-typed donors. Findings and limits, study-wide: Later, an analysis found that common viral pathogens appeared to be linked with several of the most significant clusters. TCR sequences were mostly rare, though some public TCRs occurred in many donors.

Trimming left V 2 bases short and J 8 bases short, with 26 bases between. This CDR3 has 18 residues. With regard to this clone: Its antigen is not known.

Primers for the PCR totalled 60 Vbeta and 13 Jbeta. The assay was immunoSEQ multiplex PCR, and TCRdb's table has in-frame clones only and misses some. The data hold some 200,000 clones, with about four fifths observed a single time. This clonotype was sampled from a girl aged 5 to 17 in good health and CMV-seropositive. The specimen was PBMCs. This chain uses TRBV5-7 with TRBJ2-1; D gene unclear. TRBV5-7 is identified as an open reading frame with a role that is uncertain. The CDR3 bases are TGTGCCAGCAGCTTAGAAAACCATAAGTCAGCCGGAGATCATGAGCAGTTCTTC. The encoded protein is CASSLENHKSAGDHEQFF.